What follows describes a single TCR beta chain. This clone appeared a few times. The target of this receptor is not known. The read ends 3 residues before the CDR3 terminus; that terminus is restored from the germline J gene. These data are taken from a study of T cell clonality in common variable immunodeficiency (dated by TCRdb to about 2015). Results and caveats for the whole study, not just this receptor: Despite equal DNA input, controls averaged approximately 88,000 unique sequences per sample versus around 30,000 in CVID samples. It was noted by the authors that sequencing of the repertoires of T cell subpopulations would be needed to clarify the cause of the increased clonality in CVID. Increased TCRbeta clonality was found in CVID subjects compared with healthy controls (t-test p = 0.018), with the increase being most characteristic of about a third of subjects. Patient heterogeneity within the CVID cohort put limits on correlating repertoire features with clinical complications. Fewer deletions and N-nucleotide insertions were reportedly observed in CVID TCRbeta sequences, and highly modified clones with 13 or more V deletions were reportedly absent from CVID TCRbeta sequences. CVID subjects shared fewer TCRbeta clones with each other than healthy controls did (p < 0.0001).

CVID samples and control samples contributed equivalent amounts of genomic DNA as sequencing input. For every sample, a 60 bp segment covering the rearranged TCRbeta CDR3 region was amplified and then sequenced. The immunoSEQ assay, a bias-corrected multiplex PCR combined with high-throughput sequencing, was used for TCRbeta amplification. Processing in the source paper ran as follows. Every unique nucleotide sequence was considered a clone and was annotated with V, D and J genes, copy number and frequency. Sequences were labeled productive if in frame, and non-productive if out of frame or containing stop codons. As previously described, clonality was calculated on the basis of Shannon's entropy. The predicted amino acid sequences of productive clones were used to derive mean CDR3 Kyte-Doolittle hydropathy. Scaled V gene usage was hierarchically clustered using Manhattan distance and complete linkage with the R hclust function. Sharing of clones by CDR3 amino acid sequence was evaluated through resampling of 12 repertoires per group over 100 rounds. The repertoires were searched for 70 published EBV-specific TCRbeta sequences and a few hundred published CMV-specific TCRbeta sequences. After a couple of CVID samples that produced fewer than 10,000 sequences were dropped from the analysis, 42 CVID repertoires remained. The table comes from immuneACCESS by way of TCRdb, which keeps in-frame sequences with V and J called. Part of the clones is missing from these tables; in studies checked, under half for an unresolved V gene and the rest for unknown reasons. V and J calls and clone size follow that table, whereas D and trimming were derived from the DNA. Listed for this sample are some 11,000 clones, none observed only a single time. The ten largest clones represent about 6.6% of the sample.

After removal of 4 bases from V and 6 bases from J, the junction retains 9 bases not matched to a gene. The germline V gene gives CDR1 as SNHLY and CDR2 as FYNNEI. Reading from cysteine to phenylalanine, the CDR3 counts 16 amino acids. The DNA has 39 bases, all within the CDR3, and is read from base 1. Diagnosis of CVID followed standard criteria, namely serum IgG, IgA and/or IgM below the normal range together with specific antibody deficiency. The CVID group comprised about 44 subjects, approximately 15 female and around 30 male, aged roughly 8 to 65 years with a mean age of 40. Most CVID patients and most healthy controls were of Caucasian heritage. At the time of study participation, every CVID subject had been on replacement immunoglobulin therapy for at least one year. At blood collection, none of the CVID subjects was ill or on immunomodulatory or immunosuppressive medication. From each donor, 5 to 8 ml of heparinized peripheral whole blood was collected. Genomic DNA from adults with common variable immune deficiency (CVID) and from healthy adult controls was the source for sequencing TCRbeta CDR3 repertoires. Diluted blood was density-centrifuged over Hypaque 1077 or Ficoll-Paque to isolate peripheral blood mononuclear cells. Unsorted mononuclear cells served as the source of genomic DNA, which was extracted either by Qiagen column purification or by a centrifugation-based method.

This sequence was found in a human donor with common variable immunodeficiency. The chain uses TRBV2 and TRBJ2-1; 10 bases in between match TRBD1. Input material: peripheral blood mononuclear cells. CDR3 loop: CASSGPTGGIGNEQFF. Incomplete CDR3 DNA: TGTGCCAGCAGTGGCCCGACAGGGGGCATAGGCAATGAG.